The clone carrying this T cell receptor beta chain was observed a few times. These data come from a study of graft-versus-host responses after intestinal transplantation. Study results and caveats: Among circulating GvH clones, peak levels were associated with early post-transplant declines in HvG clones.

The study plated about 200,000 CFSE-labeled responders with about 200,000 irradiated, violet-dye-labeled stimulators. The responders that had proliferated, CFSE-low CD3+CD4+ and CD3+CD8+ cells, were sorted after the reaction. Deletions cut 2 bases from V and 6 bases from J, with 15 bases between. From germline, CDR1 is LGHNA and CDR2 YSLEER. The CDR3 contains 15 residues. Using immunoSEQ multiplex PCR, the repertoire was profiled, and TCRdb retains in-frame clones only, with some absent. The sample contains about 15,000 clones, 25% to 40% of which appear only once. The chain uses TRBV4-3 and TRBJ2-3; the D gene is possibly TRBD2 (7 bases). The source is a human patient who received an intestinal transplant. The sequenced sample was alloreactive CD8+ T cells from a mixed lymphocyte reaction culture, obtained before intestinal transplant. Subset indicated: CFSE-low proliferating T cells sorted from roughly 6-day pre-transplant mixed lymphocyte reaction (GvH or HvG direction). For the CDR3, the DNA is TGCGCCAGCAGCCAATTTCGGGGGGCGATGGATACGCAGTATTTT. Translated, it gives CASSQFRGAMDTQYF.